This T cell receptor beta chain was retrieved from a study of OX40 agonist ivuxolimab in advanced cancers. Study at large: Checkpoint inhibitors had been given previously to 40% of patients.

The CDR3 totals 18 residues. Germline-derived CDR1 and CDR2 are SGHNT and YENEEA. The V and J ends lost 1 base and 4 bases respectively, with 17 bases between them. Blood samples were obtained at baseline, cycle 4 day 1, and cycle 7 day 1. Points from the study as a whole: Dosing at 0.1 to 3.0 mg/kg was accompanied by clonal expansion of CD4+ and CD8+ blood T cells by week 6.

Note on this clone: The target antigen is unknown.

The method was immunoSEQ multiplex PCR; TCRdb's version includes in-frame clones alone and lacks a portion of them. Of about 80,000 clones listed, 92% were seen once; the top ten hold approximately 8.6%. This sequence was found in an adult with an advanced solid tumor such as melanoma, head and neck, liver or kidney cancer. The material sequenced was CD4+ or CD8+ T cells sorted from blood, taken in a trial of the OX40 agonist ivuxolimab. The chain links TRBV11-3 to TRBJ2-6, with a possible D match to TRBD1 (6 bases). CDR3 in amino acids: CASSLAGPGALGANVLTF. For the CDR3, the DNA is TGTGCCAGCAGCTTAGCGGGGCCAGGGGCGTTGGGGGCCAACGTCCTGACTTTC.